The next 7 T cell receptor beta chains were all read from a single sample in a study of T cells in Graves' hyperthyroidism and ophthalmopathy (dated by TCRdb to about 2019). Library prep was done by multiplex PCR. Sequencing used an Illumina HiSeq 2000. The TCR beta CDR3 regions were amplified from RNA transcripts. The TCR CDR3 was subjected to a first round of RT-PCR using the HTBI primer set and the Qiagen OneStep RT-PCR kit. TCRdb passed the public sequencing reads through fastp at Q25 and MiXCR, retaining productive beta sequences. Rows with a matching CDR3 protein are joined into one entry that keeps the most common DNA and genes. The sample data list hundreds of thousands of distinct CDR3 sequences, and under 15% of these were observed just once. Of the sample, around 4.5% is held by the ten largest clones. What was sequenced was blood. The source of these receptors is a woman aged 40 to 55 with Graves' ophthalmopathy.

This clonotype was detected many times. V usage is TRBV19 and J usage is TRBJ1-2; no definite D call. The germline V gene has CDR1 LNHDA and CDR2 SQIVND (reference sequence). Trimming shortened V by 7 bases and J by 7 bases, and 13 bases separated the two germline ends. The length of the CDR3 is 12 residues. Here the CDR3 reads CASTSGRGGYTF. The CDR3 DNA follows: TGTGCCAGTACTTCCGGACGGGGTGGCTACACCTTC.

The table lists this clonotype with many counts. V usage is TRBV7-3 and J usage is TRBJ2-2; 8 bases align to TRBD1. Unmatched junction bases numbered 6, after V lost 4 bases and J lost 5 bases. The germline CDR1 and CDR2 sequences are SGHTA and FQGTGA. The CDR3 spans 15 residues. The CDR3: CASSSQGAGTGELFF. The CDR3 bases are TGTGCCAGCAGCTCCCAGGGGGCTGGGACCGGGGAGCTGTTTTTT.

The chain combines TRBV7-2 with TRBJ1-5; 9 bases are a match to TRBD1. The length of the CDR3 is 15 residues. V gave up 4 bases and J gave up 6 bases; unmatched junction bases: 7. The V gene's germline CDR1 is SGHTA and CDR2 FQGNSA. The CDR3 bases are TGTGCCAGCAGCTCCGGGACAGGGAGAGGTCAGCCCCAGCATTTT. This encodes CASSSGTGRGQPQHF.

This clonotype came up many times. The gene calls are TRBV15 and TRBJ1-2; 7 positions agree with TRBD1. The CDR3 sequence is 13 residues long. With 4 bases clipped from V and 8 bases from J, the junction kept 7 bases outside the gene matches. The germline CDR1 and CDR2 sequences are LNHNV and YYDKDF (reference sequence). CDR3 coding DNA: TGTGCCACCAGCATCATTAGGGGGCAAGGCTACACCTTC. Its protein product is CATSIIRGQGYTF. Using reference TRBV15 and TRBJ1-2 for the parts outside the CDR3, the full variable domain is DAMVIQNPRYQVTQFGKPVTLSCSQTLNHNVMYWYQQKSSQAPKLLFHYYDKDFNNEADTPDNFQSRRPNTSFCFLDIRSPGLGDTAMYLCATSIIRGQGYTFGSGTRLTVV.

This chain uses TRBV5-8 with TRBJ2-7; 9 bases fit TRBD1. The CDR3 contains 15 residues. The J segment lost 1 base and the V segment lost 2 bases, leaving 4 bases of the junction unmatched. From germline, CDR1 is SGHTS and CDR2 YDEGEE. CDR3 sequence (DNA): TGTGCCAGCAGCTTCACGGGACAGGGTTCCTACGAGCAGTACTTC. Protein sequence: CASSFTGQGSYEQYF.

The table lists this clonotype with many counts. V gene TRBV12-3 or TRBV12-4 combines with J gene TRBJ2-7, with 8 bases that match TRBD1. The CDR3 has 13 residues. Germline trimming cut 7 bases from V and 3 bases from J; bases unmatched to any gene: 5. In nucleotides, the CDR3 is TGTGCCAGCACAGGACAGGGACACTACGAGCAGTACTTC. Its translation is CASTGQGHYEQYF.

This clonotype was counted at least ten times. The CDR3 DNA sequence: TGTGCCATCAGTGCCACAGGGAAAGAGACCCAGTACTTC. It translates to CAISATGKETQYF. The chain has TRBV10-3 and TRBJ2-5; maybe TRBD1 (6 bases). V was trimmed by 4 bases and J by 3 bases, leaving 9 bases between them. Germline CDR1 ENHRY, CDR2 SYGVKD. The CDR3 runs 13 residues.